The 6 T cell receptor beta chains given below trace back to one sample, sequenced in a study of tumor-infiltrating lymphocytes in primary liver carcinoma (dated by TCRdb to about 2017). TRIzol reagent was used to extract blood RNA from unsorted whole blood, while the DNeasy Blood & Tissue kit provided the germline DNA. Sequencer: Illumina HiSeq 2500. Using a constant-region primer and ProtoScript II reverse transcriptase, TCRbeta-specific cDNA was reverse-transcribed from approximately 0.5 ug total RNA. The TCRbeta libraries were prepared through three rounds of nested multiplex PCR following a slightly modified ARM-PCR procedure. The first two PCR rounds used multiplex TRBV1-TRBV30 forward primers with a Cbeta reverse primer, each for about 10 cycles. TCRdb reworked the public reads: Q25 trimming with fastp, MiXCR clone assembly, productive beta chains retained. CDR3 protein sequences are deduplicated, and each keeps its most common genes and DNA. Counted in this sample were almost 200,000 distinct CDR3 sequences; about two thirds of them appeared once. The ten largest clones capture approximately 7% of the sample.

Sequencing used peripheral blood. These receptors came from an older woman with primary liver carcinoma and hepatitis B virus infection.

The chain combines TRBV29-1 with TRBJ2-7; D is possibly TRBD1 (5 bases). V was pared by 4 bases and J by 10 bases, with 14 bases between. Germline loops: CDR1 SQVTM, CDR2 ANQGSEA. The CDR3 length is 11 residues. The CDR3 spells CSVVAGSGQYF. The CDR3 DNA reads TGCAGCGTTGTAGCAGGGTCCGGTCAGTACTTC.

This clonotype was recorded a few times. The genes are TRBV7-9 and TRBJ1-1; no clear D. Trimming removed 8 bases from V and 2 bases from J, with 6 bases in between. The CDR3 loop spans 11 amino acids. The germline V gene has CDR1 SEHNR and CDR2 FQNEAQ (reference sequence). This chain's CDR3 is CASHGNTEAFF. DNA for the CDR3: TGTGCCAGCCACGGAAACACTGAAGCTTTCTTT.

This clonotype was observed at least ten times. The rearrangement links TRBV6-5 to TRBJ1-6; 7 bases match TRBD1. Germline assignment: CDR1 MNHEY and CDR2 SVGAGI. V lost 0 bases, J lost 8 bases, and 4 bases stayed unmatched. The CDR3 is made up of 15 amino acids. Written as DNA, the CDR3 is TGTGCCAGCAGTTACTCAACAGGGGCGGATTCACCCCTCCACTTT. Protein sequence: CASSYSTGADSPLHF.

Concerning this clonotype: This could be a read error, since a much larger clone is one nucleotide away. The gene calls are TRBV12-3 or TRBV12-4 and TRBJ2-2; D tentatively fits TRBD1 or TRBD2 (6 bases each). The CDR3 is 14 residues long. CDR3 in amino acids: CASKGGQNNGELFF. For the CDR3, the DNA is TGTGCCAGTAAGGGAGGACAGAACAACGGGGAGCTGTTTTTT.

J is TRBJ2-2 and V is TRBV28, with TRBD1 matching 10 bases. V trimming: 6 bases; J trimming: 1 base; junction bases outside the gene matches: 8. The length of the CDR3 is 17 residues. In germline, CDR1 is MDHEN, CDR2 SYDVKM. The CDR3 DNA reads as TGTGCCAGCAGAGGGGGACAGGGGTATCGGAACACCGGGGAGCTGTTTTTT. Its protein is CASRGGQGYRNTGELFF.

This clonotype came up once. The chain recombines TRBV29-1 with TRBJ2-5; D is perhaps TRBD2 (7 bases). Trimming pared 4 bases from V and 7 bases from J, leaving 19 bases between. Germline V lookup: CDR1 SQVTM, CDR2 ANQGSEA. The CDR3 loop spans 14 amino acids. CDR3 loop: CSVVGGAGPGTQYF. The DNA of the CDR3 is TGCAGCGTTGTAGGGGGGGCTGGTCCAGGGACCCAGTACTTC.